This TCR beta chain was retrieved from a study of CD4+ T cells in melanoma. The method was immunoSEQ multiplex PCR; TCRdb's version includes in-frame clones alone and lacks a portion of them. The sample contains about 110,000 clones, approximately 92% of which appear only once. In this sample, this clone turned up a few times. This TCR derives from a human donor with melanoma. The sample consisted of peripheral blood.

Here the CDR3 DNA reads TGTGCCAGCAGCTTGGTGGGCAGGTCGACGGGGGAGCAGTACTTC. It codes for CASSLVGRSTGEQYF. This chain connects TRBV5-4 to TRBJ2-7, with D tentatively TRBD2 (5 bases). The germline V gene has CDR1 SGHNT and CDR2 YYREEE (reference sequence). The CDR3 spans 15 residues. Trimming removed 0 bases at V and 7 bases at J, with 17 bases between.